Below are 8 T cell receptor beta chains sequenced from a single sample in a study of CD8 T cells in Susac syndrome. Reverse transcription used roughly 0.45 to 1 ug RNA and random hexamers. TCRdb fed the immunoSEQ multiplex PCR reads into MiXCR, producing one record per CDR3 protein. The sample has approximately 210,000 distinct CDR3 sequences; roughly 96% are singletons. Material: CD4+ T cells from PBMCs. These receptors all stem from a human donor with multiple sclerosis.

V usage is TRBV3-1 and J usage is TRBJ1-6, with D hard to call. Germline V gene lookup returns CDR1 LGHDT and CDR2 YNNKEL (reference sequence). V gave up 2 bases and J gave up 7 bases, with 9 bases separating them. The CDR3 extends over 14 amino acids. CDR3 DNA: TGTGCCAGCAGCCAAATTCGACCGAATTCACCCCTCCACTTT. Translation gives CASSQIRPNSPLHF.

The chain uses TRBV29-1 and TRBJ2-1; tentatively, D is TRBD1 or TRBD2 (5 bases each). Trimming left V 3 bases short and J 4 bases short, with 10 bases between. CDR1 is SQVTM, CDR2 ANQGSEA, per germline. This CDR3 region has 13 residues. CDR3 in amino acids: CSVELAGYNEQFF. The DNA of the CDR3 is TGCAGCGTTGAGCTAGCAGGGTACAATGAGCAGTTCTTC.

This sequence joins TRBV30 and TRBJ2-4, with D tentatively TRBD2 (6 bases). The CDR3 covers 13 residues. CDR1 and CDR2 from the germline V gene are GTSNPN and SVGIG (reference sequence). This CDR3 reads CAQRGSSKNIQYF. The CDR3 DNA reads TGTGCTCAACGGGGGAGTAGCAAAAACATTCAGTACTTC.

The chain has TRBV28 and TRBJ2-3; weak D call: TRBD2 (7 bases). The germline gives CDR1 MDHEN, CDR2 SYDVKM. With 5 bases removed from V and 2 bases from J, the gap between germline ends came to 17 bases. There are 16 residues in the CDR3. CDR3 sequence reads: CASSPRGAGVTDTQYF. The CDR3 DNA reads as TGTGCCAGCAGTCCCCGGGGGGCGGGGGTCACAGATACGCAGTATTTT.

V is TRBV29-1 and J is TRBJ1-4; D remains ambiguous. V lost 3 bases and J lost 4, with 3 bases in between. This CDR3 is built from 11 residues. CDR1 is SQVTM, CDR2 ANQGSEA, per germline. CDR3 DNA: TGCAGCGTTGACGATAATGAAAAACTGTTTTTT. It specifies CSVDDNEKLFF. The entire variable domain, with the rest obtained from reference TRBV29-1 and TRBJ1-4, is as follows: SAVISQKPSRDICQRGTSLTIQCQVDSQVTMMFWYRQQPGQSLTLIATANQGSEATYESGFVIDKFPISRPNLTFSTLTVSNMSPEDSSIYLCSVDDNEKLFFGSGTQLSVL.

This sequence joins TRBV15 and TRBJ1-1, with D hard to call. V was clipped by 0 bases and J by 1 base, with 9 bases between them. Germline CDR1 and CDR2: LNHNV and YYDKDF (reference sequence). The CDR3 extends over 15 amino acids. CDR3 loop: CATSRDFRGNTEAFF. CDR3 coding DNA: TGTGCCACCAGCAGAGATTTCCGGGGGAACACTGAAGCTTTCTTT.

The chain has TRBV9 and TRBJ1-5; 8 bases match TRBD1. From germline, CDR1 is SGDLS and CDR2 YYNGEE. The CDR3 spans 17 residues. Germline trimming cut 4 bases from V and 7 bases from J; bases unmatched to any gene: 16. The CDR3 nucleotides read TGTGCCAGCAGCTCAGGGTGGGACAGGAAAGAAGGGCAGCCCCAGCATTTT. It yields the protein CASSSGWDRKEGQPQHF.

CDR3 DNA: TGTGCCAGCAGCGTGACTAGCGGGATTAGCTCCTACAATGAGCAGTTCTTC. It translates to CASSVTSGISSYNEQFF. The genes are TRBV9 and TRBJ2-1, with 11 bases aligning to TRBD2. The junction had 4 bases not matched to a gene; V was cut back by 2 bases and J by 0 bases. Germline lookup yields CDR1 SGDLS and CDR2 YYNGEE. CDR3 length: 17 amino acids.